The clone carrying this TCR beta chain showed up just a few times. No antigen is known for it. Unfractionated PBMC were spiked with known numbers of KT2 clone cells. The sample originates from a study of quantifying T cell responses using KT2 cells. Overall study: RNA was reverse transcribed with TCR alpha and beta constant-region primers.

Each cDNA got a UMI-containing oligo ligated at its 3' end. An equimolar mix of RC1.1 and RC1.2 primed the beta chain across TRBC1 and TRBC2. TCRdb called the UMI-ligation and nested PCR reads again in MiXCR, with one record for every CDR3 protein. In the table there are about 32,000 distinct CDR3 sequences, roughly 7.2% of which are singletons. Findings of the study overall: At about one KT2 cell per 100,000 PBMC, KT2 sequences were still detected. The number of KT2 alpha and beta sequences was a linear function of input KT2 cells. KT2 sequence counts showed saturation when very many KT2 cells were spiked in.

With 4 bases removed from V and 7 bases from J, the gap between germline ends came to 16 bases. From germline, CDR1 is SQVTM and CDR2 ANQGSEA. CDR3 size: 13 residues. The receptor's source is a human donor. The genes are TRBV29-1 and TRBJ1-1, with D possibly matching TRBD1 (6 bases). The source material was PBMCs spiked with cells of the T cell clone KT2. The CDR3 reads CSVVKQGRDEAFF. The CDR3, as DNA: TGCAGCGTTGTTAAACAGGGAAGGGATGAAGCTTTCTTT.